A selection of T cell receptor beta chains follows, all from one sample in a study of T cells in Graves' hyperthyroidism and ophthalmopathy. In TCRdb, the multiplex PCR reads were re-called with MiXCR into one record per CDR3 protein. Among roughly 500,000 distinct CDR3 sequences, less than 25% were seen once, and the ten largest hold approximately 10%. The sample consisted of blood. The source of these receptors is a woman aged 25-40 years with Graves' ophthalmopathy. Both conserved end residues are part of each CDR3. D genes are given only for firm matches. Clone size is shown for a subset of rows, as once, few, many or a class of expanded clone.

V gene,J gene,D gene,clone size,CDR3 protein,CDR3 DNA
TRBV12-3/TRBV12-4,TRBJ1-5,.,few,CASSSGVQEQPQHF,TGTGCCAGCAGTTCAGGGGTTCAGGAGCAGCCCCAGCATTTT
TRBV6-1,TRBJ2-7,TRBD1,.,CASKTSTGNYEQYF,TGTGCCAGCAAAACCTCGACAGGGAACTACGAGCAGTACTTC
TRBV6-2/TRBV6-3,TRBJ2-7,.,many,CASSPPPTVGYEQYF,TGTGCCAGCAGCCCCCCCCCGACAGTGGGCTACGAGCAGTACTTC
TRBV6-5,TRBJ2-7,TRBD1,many,CASSTRDRNLEQYF,TGTGCCAGCAGTACTAGGGACAGGAACTTGGAGCAGTACTTC
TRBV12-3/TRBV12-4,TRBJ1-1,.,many,CASSGGRGRSEACF,TGCGCCAGCAGTGGAGGCAGGGGACGGTCTGAAGCTTGCTTT
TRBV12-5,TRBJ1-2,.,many,CASGLGDYTNYGYTF,TGTGCTAGTGGTCTAGGGGACTACACTAACTATGGCTACACCTTC
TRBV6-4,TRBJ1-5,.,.,CASSDGTENQPQHF,TGTGCCAGCAGTGACGGGACGGAGAATCAGCCCCAGCATTTT
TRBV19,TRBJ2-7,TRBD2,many,CASTASGGSRYEQYF,TGTGCCAGTACGGCTAGCGGGGGGTCCCGCTACGAGCAGTACTTC
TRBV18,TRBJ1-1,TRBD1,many,CASSPPTGGYTEAFF,TGTGCCAGCTCACCACCGACAGGGGGTTACACTGAAGCTTTCTTT
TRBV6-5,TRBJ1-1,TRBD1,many,CASSYRDRNTEAFF,TGTGCCAGCAGTTACAGGGACAGGAACACTGAAGCTTTCTTT
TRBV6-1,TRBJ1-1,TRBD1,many,CASSEEQGTPEAFF,TGTGCCAGCAGTGAAGAACAGGGGACGCCCGAAGCTTTCTTT
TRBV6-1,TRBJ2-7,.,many,CASRDGAYEQYF,TGTGCCAGCAGGGATGGAGCCTACGAGCAGTACTTC
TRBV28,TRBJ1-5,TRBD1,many,CASNTPAGGYQPQHF,TGTGCCAGCAACACTCCGGCAGGGGGGTATCAGCCCCAGCATTTT
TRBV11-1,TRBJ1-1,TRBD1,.,CASSLRDRASTEAFF,TGTGCCAGCAGCTTAAGAGACAGGGCGAGCACTGAAGCTTTCTTT
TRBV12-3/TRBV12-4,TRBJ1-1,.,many,CASNIQGNTEAFF,TGTGCCAGCAATATACAGGGGAACACTGAAGCTTTCTTT
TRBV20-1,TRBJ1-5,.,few,CSAHHMISNQPQHF,TGCAGTGCCCACCACATGATTAGCAATCAGCCCCAGCATTTT
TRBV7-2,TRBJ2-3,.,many,CASSLGRNTQYF,TGTGCCAGCAGCTTAGGACGAAATACGCAGTATTTT
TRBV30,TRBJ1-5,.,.,CAWSPWAGGVPQHF,TGTGCCTGGAGTCCCTGGGCGGGCGGCGTGCCCCAGCATTTT
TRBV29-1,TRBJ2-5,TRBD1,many,CSAGTGTGEGETQYF,TGCAGCGCCGGAACTGGGACAGGCGAGGGGGAGACCCAGTACTTC
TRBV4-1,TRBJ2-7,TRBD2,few,CASSQLLAELGEQYF,TGCGCCAGCAGCCAACTACTAGCGGAGCTTGGTGAGCAGTACTTC
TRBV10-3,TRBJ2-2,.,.,CAIRTDKIELFF,TGTGCCATCAGAACAGACAAGATCGAGCTGTTTTTT
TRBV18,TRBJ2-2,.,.,CASSPRDDGELFF,TGTGCCAGCTCACCGAGGGACGACGGGGAGCTGTTTTTT
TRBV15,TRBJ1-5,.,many,CATSRTYGGNQPQHF,TGTGCCACCAGCAGAACTTATGGGGGCAATCAGCCCCAGCATTTT
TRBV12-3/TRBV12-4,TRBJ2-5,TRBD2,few,CASSYGLGGETQYF,TGTGCCAGCAGTTATGGACTGGGAGGGGAGACCCAGTACTTC
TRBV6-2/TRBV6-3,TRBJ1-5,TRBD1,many,CASSFPGTGGVQPQHF,TGTGCCAGCAGTTTCCCCGGGACAGGGGGCGTCCAGCCCCAGCATTTT
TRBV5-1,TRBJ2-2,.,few,CASSLTAMNTGELFF,TGCGCCAGCAGCTTGACGGCGATGAACACCGGGGAGCTGTTTTTT
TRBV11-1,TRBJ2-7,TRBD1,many,CASSLARTGTGEPYEQYF,TGTGCCAGCAGCTTAGCGCGAACCGGGACAGGGGAACCCTACGAGCAGTACTTC
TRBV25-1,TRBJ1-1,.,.,CASTLASSTEAFF,TGTGCCAGCACTCTAGCCTCATCCACTGAAGCTTTCTTT
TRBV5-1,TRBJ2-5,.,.,CASATPERQETQYF,TGCGCCAGCGCTACCCCCGAGAGACAAGAGACCCAGTACTTC
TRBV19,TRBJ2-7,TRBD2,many,CASRLAGENYEQYF,TGTGCCAGTAGACTAGCGGGGGAGAACTACGAGCAGTACTTC